This T cell receptor beta chain stems from a study of Graves' ophthalmopathy and Graves' hyperthyroidism. Study-wide points: Ophthalmopathy cases were distinguished from stable hyperthyroidism by a 13-signature model, reaching approximately 87% sensitivity and around 80% specificity.

This clonotype was seen at least ten times. No antigen is known for it. Investigators amplified TCR beta CDR3 regions from RNA transcripts. HTBI primers were used in a first-round RT-PCR, which preceded a second-round multiplex PCR. TCRdb passed the multiplex PCR reads through MiXCR, listing each CDR3 protein once. This sample yields 560,000 or so distinct CDR3 sequences, of which about 40% are seen a single time; over 3.5% belongs to the top ten. The sequencing sample was made of peripheral blood or thyroid tissue (not recorded which). This receptor was obtained from an adult man with Graves' hyperthyroidism.

The CDR3 coding sequence is TGCAGCGTCCGATTGAGCGAGACCCAGTACTTC. Protein product: CSVRLSETQYF. The chain carries TRBV29-1 and TRBJ2-5; the D is unclear. This CDR3 comprises 11 residues. Trimming shortened V by 6 bases and J by 5 bases, and 10 bases separated the two germline ends. Per germline, CDR1 SQVTM and CDR2 ANQGSEA. The whole variable domain, remainder taken from reference TRBV29-1 and TRBJ2-5, is SAVISQKPSRDICQRGTSLTIQCQVDSQVTMMFWYRQQPGQSLTLIATANQGSEATYESGFVIDKFPISRPNLTFSTLTVSNMSPEDSSIYLCSVRLSETQYFGPGTRLLVL.